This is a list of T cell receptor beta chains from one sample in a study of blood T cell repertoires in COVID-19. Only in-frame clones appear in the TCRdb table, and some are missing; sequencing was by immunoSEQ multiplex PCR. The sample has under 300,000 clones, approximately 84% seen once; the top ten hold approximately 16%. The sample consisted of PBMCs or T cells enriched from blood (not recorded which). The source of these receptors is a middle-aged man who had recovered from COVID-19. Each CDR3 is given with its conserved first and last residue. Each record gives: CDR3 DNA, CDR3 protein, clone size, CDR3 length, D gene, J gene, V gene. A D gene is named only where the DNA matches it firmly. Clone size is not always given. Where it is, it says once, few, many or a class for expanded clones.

cdr3_nt: TGTGCCAGCAGCTTAGCGGCAGGGAACTCACCCCTCCACTTT; cdr3_aa: CASSLAAGNSPLHF; clone_size: -; cdr3_length: 14; d_call: -; j_call: TRBJ1-6; v_call: TRBV7-8
cdr3_nt: TGTGCCAGCAGTCCCACAGGGGCAACTAATGAAAAACTGTTTTTT; cdr3_aa: CASSPTGATNEKLFF; clone_size: -; cdr3_length: 15; d_call: TRBD1; j_call: TRBJ1-4; v_call: TRBV28
cdr3_nt: TGTGCCAGCAGTTACTCAGGGGTCATATACAATTCACCCCTCCACTTT; cdr3_aa: CASSYSGVIYNSPLHF; clone_size: -; cdr3_length: 16; d_call: -; j_call: TRBJ1-6; v_call: TRBV6-5
cdr3_nt: TGTGCCAGCAGAGACAGTTTTAACTATGGCTACACCTTC; cdr3_aa: CASRDSFNYGYTF; clone_size: -; cdr3_length: 13; d_call: -; j_call: TRBJ1-2; v_call: TRBV7-9
cdr3_nt: TGTGCCTGGAGTGTACCCGGGGGGGGTCCCGGGGCCAACGTCCTGACTTTC; cdr3_aa: CAWSVPGGGPGANVLTF; clone_size: -; cdr3_length: 17; d_call: TRBD2; j_call: TRBJ2-6; v_call: TRBV30
cdr3_nt: TGTGCCAGCAGCACCTGGGGGCTGAACACTGAAGCTTTCTTT; cdr3_aa: CASSTWGLNTEAFF; clone_size: -; cdr3_length: 14; d_call: -; j_call: TRBJ1-1; v_call: TRBV3-1/TRBV3-2
cdr3_nt: TGTGCCAGCAGCTTACGACAGGGCCAAGGAAACACCATATATTTT; cdr3_aa: CASSLRQGQGNTIYF; clone_size: few; cdr3_length: 15; d_call: TRBD1; j_call: TRBJ1-3; v_call: TRBV7-9
cdr3_nt: TGTGCCAGCAGCCCGGGACTAGCGGCAAATGAGCAGTTCTTC; cdr3_aa: CASSPGLAANEQFF; clone_size: many; cdr3_length: 14; d_call: TRBD2; j_call: TRBJ2-1; v_call: TRBV27
cdr3_nt: TGTGCCAGCAGCTTTCGGGACAGGAACACTGAAGCTTTCTTT; cdr3_aa: CASSFRDRNTEAFF; clone_size: once; cdr3_length: 14; d_call: TRBD1; j_call: TRBJ1-1; v_call: TRBV11-2
cdr3_nt: TGTGCCAGCAGCTTTATCAGGGGGCCGAGTGATGGCTACACCTTC; cdr3_aa: CASSFIRGPSDGYTF; clone_size: -; cdr3_length: 15; d_call: TRBD1; j_call: TRBJ1-2; v_call: TRBV11-1
cdr3_nt: TGTGCCAGCACCACCCCCGGGACAGGGGCCGAAAAACTGTTTTTT; cdr3_aa: CASTTPGTGAEKLFF; clone_size: -; cdr3_length: 15; d_call: TRBD1; j_call: TRBJ1-4; v_call: TRBV28
cdr3_nt: TGTGCCAGCAGCTATAGGGGCCATAGCACAGATACGCAGTATTTT; cdr3_aa: CASSYRGHSTDTQYF; clone_size: -; cdr3_length: 15; d_call: -; j_call: TRBJ2-3; v_call: TRBV11-3
cdr3_nt: TGTGCCAGTAGCTACCTCCGACAGATCCCAACTGAAGCTTTCTTT; cdr3_aa: CASSYLRQIPTEAFF; clone_size: -; cdr3_length: 15; d_call: -; j_call: TRBJ1-1; v_call: TRBV19
cdr3_nt: TGTGCCAGCAAGCGGGGGGGTCCCACAGATACGCAGTATTTT; cdr3_aa: CASKRGGPTDTQYF; clone_size: once; cdr3_length: 14; d_call: TRBD2; j_call: TRBJ2-3; v_call: TRBV6-5
cdr3_nt: TGTGCCAGCAGCCCGGACAGGGAGCTCAATGAGCAGTTCTTC; cdr3_aa: CASSPDRELNEQFF; clone_size: -; cdr3_length: 14; d_call: TRBD1; j_call: TRBJ2-1; v_call: TRBV7-9
cdr3_nt: TGTGCCAGCAGTTACTCTTACGGGGGGGCCAGTGAGCAGTTCTTC; cdr3_aa: CASSYSYGGASEQFF; clone_size: once; cdr3_length: 15; d_call: TRBD2; j_call: TRBJ2-1; v_call: TRBV6-6
cdr3_nt: TGTGCCAGTAGTGTGGGACAGGTCTACGAGCAGTACTTC; cdr3_aa: CASSVGQVYEQYF; clone_size: -; cdr3_length: 13; d_call: TRBD1; j_call: TRBJ2-7; v_call: TRBV19